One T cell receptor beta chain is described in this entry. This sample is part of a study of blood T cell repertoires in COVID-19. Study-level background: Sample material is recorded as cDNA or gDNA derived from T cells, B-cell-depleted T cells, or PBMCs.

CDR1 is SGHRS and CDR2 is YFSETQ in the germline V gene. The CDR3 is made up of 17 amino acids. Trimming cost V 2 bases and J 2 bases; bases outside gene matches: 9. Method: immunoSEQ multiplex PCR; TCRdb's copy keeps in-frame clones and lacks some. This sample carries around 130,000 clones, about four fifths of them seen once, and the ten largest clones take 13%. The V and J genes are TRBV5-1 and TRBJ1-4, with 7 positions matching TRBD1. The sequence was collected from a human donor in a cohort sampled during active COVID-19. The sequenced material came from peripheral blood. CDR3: CASSFHATGVTNEKLFF. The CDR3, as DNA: TGCGCCAGCAGCTTTCACGCCACAGGGGTCACTAATGAAAAACTGTTTTTT.